This paragraph covers one T cell receptor beta chain sequence. Its antigen is not identified. The data stem from a study of T cells in tumors after PD-1 blockade. At the level of the study: Each patient got pembrolizumab 200 mg every 3 weeks or cemiplimab 350 mg every 2 weeks. Whole-study results and caveats: Peripheral recruitment is suggested, as some novel exhausted tumor clones were in pre-treatment blood.

Produced via immunoSEQ multiplex PCR; TCRdb's table is partial and in-frame only. The sample has roughly 50,000 clones; roughly 79% are singletons. Trimming left V 6 bases short and J 7 bases short, with 18 bases between. The germline V gene encodes CDR1 MNHNY and CDR2 SVGAGI (reference sequence). This CDR3 has 14 amino acids. Input was roughly 550 ng to 6,004 ng of genomic DNA from tumor or blood. V gene TRBV6-6 combines with J gene TRBJ1-1; possible D gene TRBD1, 6 bases. The sequence was collected from a human donor with basal cell carcinoma. The sequencing here drew on PBMCs, taken before anti-PD-1 treatment. CDR3 in DNA: TGTGCCAGCAGACCTGACAGGAACGCTTATGAAGCTTTCTTT. Residues: CASRPDRNAYEAFF.